The 19 T cell receptor beta chains presented below share a single source sample, sequenced in a study of cytomegalovirus exposure and HLA in healthy donors. This PCR relied on a set of 60 Vbeta primers and 13 Jbeta primers. Assay used: immunoSEQ multiplex PCR; TCRdb lists only in-frame clones, some missing. The table lists around 190,000 clones, around 82% of them singletons, with less than 15% in the top ten. What was sequenced was PBMCs. These receptors were collected from a woman in her twenties or thirties in good health and CMV-seropositive.

The chain is built from TRBV7-9 and TRBJ2-3; D call uncertain. The CDR3 runs 13 residues. CDR1 is SEHNR and CDR2 is FQNEAQ in the germline V gene (reference sequence). V gave up 1 base and J gave up 6 bases, with 8 bases separating them. The CDR3 protein is CASSLVYSDTQYF. CDR3 nucleotides: TGTGCCAGCAGCTTAGTGTACAGCGATACGCAGTATTTT.

The chain combines TRBV5-6 with TRBJ1-2, with 9 bases fitting TRBD1. Germline V gives CDR1 SGHDT, CDR2 YYEEEE. With V trimmed by 5 bases and J by 8 bases, 7 bases remained unmatched. There are 13 residues in the CDR3. DNA for the CDR3: TGTGCCAGCAGACGTCCCGGGACAGGGGGCTACACCTTC. This sequence encodes CASRRPGTGGYTF. Full variable domain (remainder filled in from reference TRBV5-6 and TRBJ1-2): DAGVTQSPTHLIKTRGQQVTLRCSPKSGHDTVSWYQQALGQGPQFIFQYYEEEERQRGNFPDRFSGHQFPNYSSELNVNALLLGDSALYLCASRRPGTGGYTFGSGTRLTVV.

This sequence joins TRBV4-1 and TRBJ2-5; 8 bases agree with TRBD1. This CDR3 has 16 residues. The J segment lost 5 bases and the V segment lost 4 bases, leaving 12 bases of the junction unmatched. CDR1 and CDR2 (germline): MGHRA, YSYEKL. CDR3 amino acids: CASSRGPGQGSETQYF. The CDR3 nucleotides read TGCGCCAGCAGCCGAGGCCCCGGACAGGGAAGCGAGACCCAGTACTTC.

The rearrangement joins TRBV19 to TRBJ1-5, with D unclear. Germline loops: CDR1 LNHDA, CDR2 SQIVND (reference sequence). Trimming stripped 4 bases from V and 6 bases from J, with 10 bases between. The CDR3 spans 13 residues. CDR3 loop: CASSRGVTQPQHF. The CDR3 DNA follows: TGTGCCAGTAGTAGAGGAGTAACTCAGCCCCAGCATTTT.

Turning to this clone: A junction boundary mismatches the germline segment, possibly from a read error. The rearrangement links TRBV4-1 to TRBJ1-5, with 8 bases lining up with TRBD1. The CDR3 is 15 residues long. Germline loops: CDR1 MGHRA, CDR2 YSYEKL. The CDR3 bases are TGCGCCGGCAGCCAACCGGGACAGGCTCATCAGCCCCAGCATTTT. It translates to CAGSQPGQAHQPQHF.

This clone occurred a few times. V and J are TRBV30 and TRBJ1-2; no definite D call. The CDR3 has 13 residues. The V end lost 0 bases, the J end lost 1 base, and 6 bases lay between the germline ends. Germline-derived CDR1 and CDR2 are GTSNPN and SVGIG (reference sequence). The CDR3 reads CAWSVNYNYGYTF. In nucleotides, the CDR3 is TGTGCCTGGAGTGTAAACTATAACTATGGCTACACCTTC.

V is TRBV2 and J is TRBJ1-6, with D maybe TRBD1 (6 bases). V lost 4 bases and J lost 7, with 14 bases in between. Germline-derived CDR1 and CDR2 are SNHLY and FYNNEI. CDR3 length: 15 amino acids. CDR3 loop: CASSVIQGLNSPLHF. The CDR3 coding sequence is TGTGCCAGCAGTGTAATACAGGGTTTGAATTCACCCCTCCACTTT. Full variable domain (outside the CDR3, taken from reference TRBV2 and TRBJ1-6): EPEVTQTPSHQVTQMGQEVILRCVPISNHLYFYWYRQILGQKVEFLVSFYNNEISEKSEIFDDQFSVERPDGSNFTLKIRSTKLEDSAMYFCASSVIQGLNSPLHFGNGTRLTVT.

V gene TRBV11-2 combines with J gene TRBJ2-2; 7 nucleotides line up with TRBD2. Unmatched junction bases numbered 1, after V lost 3 bases and J lost 6 bases. Looked up from germline, CDR1 is SGHAT and CDR2 is FQNNGV. The CDR3 length is 13 residues. Here the CDR3 reads CASSLGGSGELFF. In DNA, the CDR3 is TGTGCCAGCAGCTTGGGAGGGTCCGGGGAGCTGTTTTTT.

The chain combines TRBV9 with TRBJ2-3; TRBD1 matches at 7 bases. The ends lost 0 bases at V and 5 bases at J; junction bases unmatched: 3. The length of the CDR3 is 14 residues. CDR1 SGDLS and CDR2 YYNGEE come from the germline V gene. CDR3 nucleotides: TGTGCCAGCAGCGTAGGACAGGGTGGAGATACGCAGTATTTT. It translates to CASSVGQGGDTQYF. Combining the CDR3 with reference TRBV9 and TRBJ2-3 gives the whole variable domain DSGVTQTPKHLITATGQRVTLRCSPRSGDLSVYWYQQSLDQGLQFLIQYYNGEERAKGNILERFSAQQFPDLHSELNLSSLELGDSALYFCASSVGQGGDTQYFGPGTRLTVL.

This clone was detected a few times. The CDR3 coding sequence is TGCGCCAGCAGCTTTTCGGCTAGCGGGAGGCTCAGGGACGAGCAGTACTTC. This translates into CASSFSASGRLRDEQYF. The chain combines TRBV5-1 with TRBJ2-7; TRBD2 aligns across 11 bases. Germline CDR1 reads SGHRS; CDR2 reads YFSETQ. V shed 2 bases and J 5 bases; nucleotides not matched to a gene: 12. The CDR3 contains 17 residues.

V is TRBV5-1 and J is TRBJ2-2; D is possibly TRBD2 (5 bases). The CDR3 runs to 16 residues. Germline values: CDR1 SGHRS, CDR2 YFSETQ. Trimming took off 2 bases at V and 5 bases at J, with 16 bases between the two ends. CDR3 nucleotides: TGCGCCAGCAGCTTAGGCCCCCAGCGAGGGACCGGGGAGCTGTTTTTT. Translating gives CASSLGPQRGTGELFF.

The chain carries TRBV28 and TRBJ1-6; 8 nucleotides match TRBD1. This CDR3 is built from 12 residues. Germline CDR1 is MDHEN and CDR2 is SYDVKM. V shed 8 bases, J shed 6 bases, and the junction held 0 bases outside the gene matches. CDR3 DNA: TGTGCCAGCCAGGGGGCTAATTCACCCCTCCACTTT. Translated: CASQGANSPLHF.

The chain combines TRBV11-3 with TRBJ1-3, with 8 bases matching TRBD1. The V gene's germline CDR1 is SGHNT and CDR2 YENEEA. The CDR3 extends over 17 amino acids. The V and J ends lost 1 base and 0 bases, in that order; junction bases with no gene match: 5. CDR3: CASSLVSGQGSGNTIYF. The CDR3 DNA reads TGTGCCAGCAGCTTAGTCTCCGGACAGGGCTCTGGAAACACCATATATTTT.

The rearrangement joins TRBV19 to TRBJ2-5; 9 bases agree with TRBD1. Losses at the gene ends were 3 bases for V and 5 bases for J; bases not matched to a gene: 7. Germline CDR1 is LNHDA and CDR2 is SQIVND (reference sequence). This CDR3 has 15 amino acids. Written as DNA, the CDR3 is TGTGCCAGTAGTATGGGGACAGGGATGTGGGAGACCCAGTACTTC. Protein: CASSMGTGMWETQYF.

The rearrangement joins TRBV9 to TRBJ2-1, with TRBD1 matching over 7 bases. The CDR3 length is 14 residues. Germline CDR1 SGDLS, CDR2 YYNGEE. Trimming cost V 4 bases and J 3 bases; bases outside gene matches: 4. This CDR3 is CASSSRTGYNEQFF. The CDR3 DNA is TGTGCCAGCAGCTCGCGGACAGGCTACAATGAGCAGTTCTTC.

The chain is built from TRBV7-9 and TRBJ1-4; 9 positions agree with TRBD1. Unmatched junction bases numbered 7, after V lost 5 bases and J lost 6 bases. Germline-derived CDR1 and CDR2 are SEHNR and FQNEAQ (reference sequence). CDR3 length: 15 amino acids. In nucleotides, the CDR3 is TGTGCCAGCAGCCGGCCGACAGGGGGAGATGAAAAACTGTTTTTT. It is translated as CASSRPTGGDEKLFF.

CDR3 protein: CASSGRQVSYEQYF. The DNA of the CDR3 is TGTGCCAGCAGTGGGCGACAGGTTTCCTACGAGCAGTACTTC. The chain is built from TRBV6-5 and TRBJ2-7; D is perhaps TRBD1 (6 bases). V lost 5 bases and J 1 base, leaving 12 bases between the germline ends. The CDR3 contains 14 residues. Germline V gives CDR1 MNHEY, CDR2 SVGAGI.

The V call is TRBV7-9, the J call TRBJ1-5; 10 bases line up with TRBD1. The V gene's germline CDR1 is SEHNR and CDR2 FQNEAQ (reference sequence). This CDR3 has 16 amino acids. After removal of 0 bases from V and 2 bases from J, the junction contained 1 base not matched to a gene. CDR3 amino acids: CASSLAGTGGNQPQHF. The CDR3 bases are TGTGCCAGCAGCTTAGCCGGGACAGGGGGCAATCAGCCCCAGCATTTT.

The chain couples TRBV7-9 to TRBJ2-2; 8 bases line up with TRBD2. The CDR3 spans 16 residues. CDR1 and CDR2 from the germline V gene are SEHNR and FQNEAQ (reference sequence). With V trimmed by 8 bases and J by 1 base, 9 bases remained unmatched. The CDR3 region has the DNA TGTGCCAGCTCCGATCTAGCGGGTTTGAACACCGGGGAGCTGTTTTTT. Translation gives CASSDLAGLNTGELFF.